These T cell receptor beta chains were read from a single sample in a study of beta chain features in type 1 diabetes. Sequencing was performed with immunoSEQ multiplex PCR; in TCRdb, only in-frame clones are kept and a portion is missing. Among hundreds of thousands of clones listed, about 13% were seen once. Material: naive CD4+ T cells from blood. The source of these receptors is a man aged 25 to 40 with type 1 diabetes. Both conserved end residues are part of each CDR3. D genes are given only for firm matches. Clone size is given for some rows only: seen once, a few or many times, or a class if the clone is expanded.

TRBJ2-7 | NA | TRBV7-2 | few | TGTGCCAGCAGCCTCAGTCCGGGTGTCGGGCAGTACTTC | CASSLSPGVGQYF
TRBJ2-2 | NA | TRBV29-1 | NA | TGCAGCGCTCAGAGTAGGGGTACCGGGGAGCTGTTTTTT | CSAQSRGTGELFF
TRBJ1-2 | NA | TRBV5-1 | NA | TGCGCCAGCAGCTTTGGCGGACAAAGAATTTATGGCTACACCTTC | CASSFGGQRIYGYTF
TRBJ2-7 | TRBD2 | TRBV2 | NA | TGTGCCAGTAGCACTAGCGGGAGCTCCTACGAGCAGTACTTC | CASSTSGSSYEQYF
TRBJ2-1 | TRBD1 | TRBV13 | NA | TGTGCCAGCAGCCAGAGGACAGGGGGCTTGCTTAGCGATTCCTACAATGAGCAGTTCTTC | CASSQRTGGLLSDSYNEQFF
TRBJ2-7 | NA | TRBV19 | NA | TGTGCCAGTAGCCCTTCCTCAACCGGGAGTATTTCCTACGAGCAGTACTTC | CASSPSSTGSISYEQYF
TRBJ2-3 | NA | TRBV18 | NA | TGTGCCAGCTCACCATATGGAGGTAGCGTCACAGATACGCAGTATTTT | CASSPYGGSVTDTQYF
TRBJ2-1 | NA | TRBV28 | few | TGTGCCAGCAGTAGTACGAGCTCCTACAATGAGCAGTTCTTC | CASSSTSSYNEQFF
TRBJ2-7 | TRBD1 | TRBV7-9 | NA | TGTGCCAGCAGCCTGGGACAGGCCCTCTCCTACGAGCAGTACTTC | CASSLGQALSYEQYF
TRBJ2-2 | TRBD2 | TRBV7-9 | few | TGTGCCAGCTCCGGGAGGGGGGACACCGGGGAGCTGTTTTTT | CASSGRGDTGELFF
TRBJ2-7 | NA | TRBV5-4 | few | TGTGCCAGCAGCCTGGAGGCTAGACGGGAGCAGTACTTC | CASSLEARREQYF
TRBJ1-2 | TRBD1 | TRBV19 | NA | TGTGCCAGTAGTTTCAGGGGGCGCGGCTATGGCTACACCTTC | CASSFRGRGYGYTF
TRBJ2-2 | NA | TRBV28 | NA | TGTGCCAGCAGTCCCTTTGGTCCCAACTCGAACACCGGGGAGCTGTTTTTT | CASSPFGPNSNTGELFF
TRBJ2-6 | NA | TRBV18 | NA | TGTGCCAGCTCACCACTAACTCCCTCTGGGGCCAACGTCCTGACTTTC | CASSPLTPSGANVLTF
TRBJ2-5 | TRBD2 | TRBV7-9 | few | TGTGCCAGCAGACTCCCGCGACTAGCGGGAGGGCAAGAGACCCAGTACTTC | CASRLPRLAGGQETQYF
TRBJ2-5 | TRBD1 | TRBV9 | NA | TGTGCCAGCAGCGTAGGGGGACAGGTTGGGGAGACCCAGTACTTC | CASSVGGQVGETQYF
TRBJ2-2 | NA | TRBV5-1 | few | TGCGCCAGCAGCTTGGAGGGACAAAACACCGGGGAGCTGTTTTTT | CASSLEGQNTGELFF
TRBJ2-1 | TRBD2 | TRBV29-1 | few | TGCAGCGCGGGACTAGCGGGAAATTACAATGAGCAGTTCTTC | CSAGLAGNYNEQFF
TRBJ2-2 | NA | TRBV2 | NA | TGTGCCAGCAGCCTACTAGCGAACACCGGGGAGCTGTTTTTT | CASSLLANTGELFF